The clone carrying this T cell receptor (beta chain) was observed a handful of times. Per the authors' pipeline: Estimation of nucleated cell counts was performed using reference gene primer amplification. TCRdb's table, derived via immunoSEQ multiplex PCR, lists solely in-frame clones and lacks some. The D gene and trimming were derived from the DNA, and the V and J assignments and clone size from that table. The sample carries 250,000 to 300,000 clones, around nine tenths recorded once. These data belong to a study of blood T cell repertoires in COVID-19. Study information: From the United States, Italy and Spain came samples of acute and convalescent COVID-19. The cDNA or gDNA used as material had been derived from T cells, B-cell-depleted T cells, or PBMCs.

Recruited during active infection, patients (from Seattle) were subsequently followed longitudinally. The CDR3 is 14 amino acids. Germline CDR1 reads MNHEY; CDR2 reads SMNVEV (reference sequence). V was cut by 2 bases and J by 1 base, with 9 bases left in between. The TCR sequence derives from a woman aged 55-69 years with COVID-19, enrolled during active disease. The specimen sequenced was peripheral blood. The chain carries TRBV27 and TRBJ2-7; D possibly corresponds to TRBD1 (5 bases). The CDR3 sequence is CASSLDSLSYEQYF. CDR3 nucleotide sequence: TGTGCCAGCAGTTTAGACAGCCTTTCCTACGAGCAGTACTTC.